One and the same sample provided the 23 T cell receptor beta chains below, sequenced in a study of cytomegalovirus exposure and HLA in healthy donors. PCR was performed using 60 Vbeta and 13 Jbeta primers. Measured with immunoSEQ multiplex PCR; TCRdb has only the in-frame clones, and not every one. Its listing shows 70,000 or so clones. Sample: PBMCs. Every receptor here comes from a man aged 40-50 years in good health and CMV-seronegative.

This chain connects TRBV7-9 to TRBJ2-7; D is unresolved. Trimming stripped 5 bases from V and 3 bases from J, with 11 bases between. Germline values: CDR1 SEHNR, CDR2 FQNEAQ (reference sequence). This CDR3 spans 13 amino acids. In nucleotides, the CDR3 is TGTGCCAGCAGCCCGCGTACTAACTACGAGCAGTACTTC. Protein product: CASSPRTNYEQYF.

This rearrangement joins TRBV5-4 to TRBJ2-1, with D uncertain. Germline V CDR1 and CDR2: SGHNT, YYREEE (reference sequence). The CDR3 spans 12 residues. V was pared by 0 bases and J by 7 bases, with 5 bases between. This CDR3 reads CASSLGTNEQFF. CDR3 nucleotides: TGTGCCAGCAGCTTGGGCACAAATGAGCAGTTCTTC.

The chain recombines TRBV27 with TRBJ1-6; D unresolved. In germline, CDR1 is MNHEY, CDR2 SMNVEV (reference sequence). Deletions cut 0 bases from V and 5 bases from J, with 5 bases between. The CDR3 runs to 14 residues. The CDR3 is CASSLSGDNSPLHF. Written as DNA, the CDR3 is TGTGCCAGCAGTTTATCCGGGGATAATTCACCCCTCCACTTT.

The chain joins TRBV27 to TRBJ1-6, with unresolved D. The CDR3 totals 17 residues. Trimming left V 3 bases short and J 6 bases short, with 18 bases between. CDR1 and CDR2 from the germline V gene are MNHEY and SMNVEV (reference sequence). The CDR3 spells CASSFRGTDGPNSPLHF. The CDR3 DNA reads TGTGCCAGCAGTTTTCGGGGAACGGACGGCCCTAATTCACCCCTCCACTTT.

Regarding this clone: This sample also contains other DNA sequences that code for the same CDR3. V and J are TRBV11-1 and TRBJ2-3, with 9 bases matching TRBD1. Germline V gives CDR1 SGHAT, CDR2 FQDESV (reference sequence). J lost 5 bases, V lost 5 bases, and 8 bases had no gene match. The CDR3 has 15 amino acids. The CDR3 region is CASSPGTGSVDTQYF. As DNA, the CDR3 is TGTGCCAGCAGCCCCGGGACAGGGAGTGTAGATACGCAGTATTTT.

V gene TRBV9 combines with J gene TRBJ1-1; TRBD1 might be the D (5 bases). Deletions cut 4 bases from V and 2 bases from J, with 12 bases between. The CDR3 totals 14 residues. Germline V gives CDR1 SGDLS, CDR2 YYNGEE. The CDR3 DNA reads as TGTGCCAGCAGCCCCGGGGGGGGTAACACTGAAGCTTTCTTT. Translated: CASSPGGGNTEAFF.

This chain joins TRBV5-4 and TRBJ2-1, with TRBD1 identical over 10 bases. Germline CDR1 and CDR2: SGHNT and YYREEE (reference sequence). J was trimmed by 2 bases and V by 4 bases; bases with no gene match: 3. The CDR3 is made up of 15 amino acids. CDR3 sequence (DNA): TGTGCCAGCAGCCGGGACAGGGGCCCCTACAATGAGCAGTTCTTC. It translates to CASSRDRGPYNEQFF.

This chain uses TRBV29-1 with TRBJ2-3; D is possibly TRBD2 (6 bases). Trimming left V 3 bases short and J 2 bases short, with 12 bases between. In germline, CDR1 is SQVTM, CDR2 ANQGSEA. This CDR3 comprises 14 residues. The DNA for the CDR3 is TGCAGCGTTGATCGCGGGGCCAACACAGATACGCAGTATTTT. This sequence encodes CSVDRGANTDTQYF.

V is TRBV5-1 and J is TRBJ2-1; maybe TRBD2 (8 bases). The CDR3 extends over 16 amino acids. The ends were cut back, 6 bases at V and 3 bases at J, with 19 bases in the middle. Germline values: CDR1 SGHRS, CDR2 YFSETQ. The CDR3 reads CASTPGGGPNYNEQFF. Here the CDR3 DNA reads TGCGCCAGCACTCCGGGAGGGGGCCCCAACTACAATGAGCAGTTCTTC.

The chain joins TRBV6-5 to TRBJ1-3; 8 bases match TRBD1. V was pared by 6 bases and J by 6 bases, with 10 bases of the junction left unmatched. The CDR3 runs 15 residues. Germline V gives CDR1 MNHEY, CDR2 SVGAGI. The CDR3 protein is CASSTGGRWKNTIYF. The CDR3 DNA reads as TGTGCCAGCAGCACAGGGGGACGTTGGAAAAACACCATATATTTT.

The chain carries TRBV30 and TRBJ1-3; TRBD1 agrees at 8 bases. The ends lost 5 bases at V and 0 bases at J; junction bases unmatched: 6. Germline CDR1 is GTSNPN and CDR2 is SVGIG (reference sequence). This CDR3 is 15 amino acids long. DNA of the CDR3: TGTGCCTGGGACAGGGGCCTGAGCTCTGGAAACACCATATATTTT. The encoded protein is CAWDRGLSSGNTIYF.

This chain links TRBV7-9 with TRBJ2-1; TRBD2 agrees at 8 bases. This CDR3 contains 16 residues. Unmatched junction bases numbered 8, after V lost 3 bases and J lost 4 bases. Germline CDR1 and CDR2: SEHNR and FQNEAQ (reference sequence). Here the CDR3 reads CASSFARSGGYNEQFF. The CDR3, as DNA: TGTGCCAGCAGCTTCGCCCGGAGCGGGGGTTACAATGAGCAGTTCTTC.

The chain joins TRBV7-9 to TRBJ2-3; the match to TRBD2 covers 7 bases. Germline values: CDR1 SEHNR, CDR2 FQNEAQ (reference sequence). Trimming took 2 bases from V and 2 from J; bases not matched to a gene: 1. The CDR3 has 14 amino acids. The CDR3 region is CASSLLAVTDTQYF. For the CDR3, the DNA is TGTGCCAGCAGCTTACTAGCGGTCACAGATACGCAGTATTTT.

CDR3 sequence: CASRSDGPGGTQYF. The CDR3 DNA reads as TGTGCCAGCAGGTCGGACGGACCCGGGGGTACGCAGTATTTT. The rearrangement uses TRBV6-5 and TRBJ2-3; weak D call: TRBD2 (6 bases). This CDR3 has 14 residues. Trimming removed 6 bases at V and 8 bases at J, with 18 bases between. Germline lookup yields CDR1 MNHEY and CDR2 SVGAGI.

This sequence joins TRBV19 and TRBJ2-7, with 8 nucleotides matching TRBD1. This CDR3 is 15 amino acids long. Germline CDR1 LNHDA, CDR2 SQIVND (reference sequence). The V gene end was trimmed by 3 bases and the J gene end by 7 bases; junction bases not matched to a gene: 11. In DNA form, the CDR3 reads TGTGCCAGTAGTATCACCCGCCAGGGGGCTAATGAGCAGTACTTC. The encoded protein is CASSITRQGANEQYF.

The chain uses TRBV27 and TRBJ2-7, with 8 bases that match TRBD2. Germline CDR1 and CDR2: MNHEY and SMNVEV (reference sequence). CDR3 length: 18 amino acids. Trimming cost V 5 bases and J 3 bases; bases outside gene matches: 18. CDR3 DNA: TGTGCCAGCAGTCTCAAAGCCATAGGCGGGGGGCTCGGCTACGAGCAGTACTTC. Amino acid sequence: CASSLKAIGGGLGYEQYF.

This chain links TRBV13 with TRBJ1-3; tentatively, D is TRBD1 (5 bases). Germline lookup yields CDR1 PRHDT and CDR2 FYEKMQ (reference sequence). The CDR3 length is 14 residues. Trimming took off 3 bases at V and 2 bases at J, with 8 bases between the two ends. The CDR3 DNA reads TGTGCCAGCAGCTTGGGGGGTGCTGGAAACACCATATATTTT. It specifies CASSLGGAGNTIYF.

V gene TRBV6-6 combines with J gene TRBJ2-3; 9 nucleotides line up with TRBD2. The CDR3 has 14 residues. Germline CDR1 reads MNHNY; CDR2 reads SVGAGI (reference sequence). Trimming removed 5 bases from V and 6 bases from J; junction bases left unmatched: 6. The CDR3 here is CASSPGLAWDTQYF. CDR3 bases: TGTGCCAGCAGTCCGGGACTAGCATGGGATACGCAGTATTTT.

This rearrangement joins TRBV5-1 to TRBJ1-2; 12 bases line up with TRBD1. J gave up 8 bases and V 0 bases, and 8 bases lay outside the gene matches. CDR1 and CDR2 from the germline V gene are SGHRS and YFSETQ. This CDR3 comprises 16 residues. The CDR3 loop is CASSLAVGTGGVGYTF. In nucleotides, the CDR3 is TGCGCCAGCAGCTTGGCCGTCGGGACAGGGGGCGTCGGCTACACCTTC.

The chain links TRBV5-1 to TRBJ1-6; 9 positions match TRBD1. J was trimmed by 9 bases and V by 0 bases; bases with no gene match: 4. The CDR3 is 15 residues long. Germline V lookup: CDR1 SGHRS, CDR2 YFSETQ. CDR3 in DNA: TGCGCCAGCAGCTTGGCGGGGACAGGGAGTTCACCCCTCCACTTT. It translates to CASSLAGTGSSPLHF.

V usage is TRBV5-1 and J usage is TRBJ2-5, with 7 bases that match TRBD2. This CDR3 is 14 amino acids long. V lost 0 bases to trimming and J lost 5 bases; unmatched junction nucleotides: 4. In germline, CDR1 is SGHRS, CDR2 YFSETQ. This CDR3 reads CASSLVSGAETQYF. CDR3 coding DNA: TGCGCCAGCAGCTTGGTAAGCGGGGCGGAGACCCAGTACTTC.

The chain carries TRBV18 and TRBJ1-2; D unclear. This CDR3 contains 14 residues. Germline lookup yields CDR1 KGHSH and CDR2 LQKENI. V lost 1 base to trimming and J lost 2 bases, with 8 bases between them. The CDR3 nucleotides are TGTGCCAGCTCACCACAGGCGGTAAACTATGGCTACACCTTC. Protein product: CASSPQAVNYGYTF. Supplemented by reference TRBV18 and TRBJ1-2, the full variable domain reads NAGVMQNPRHLVRRRGQEARLRCSPMKGHSHVYWYRQLPEEGLKFMVYLQKENIIDESGMPKERFSAEFPKEGPSILRIQQVVRGDSAAYFCASSPQAVNYGYTFGSGTRLTVV.

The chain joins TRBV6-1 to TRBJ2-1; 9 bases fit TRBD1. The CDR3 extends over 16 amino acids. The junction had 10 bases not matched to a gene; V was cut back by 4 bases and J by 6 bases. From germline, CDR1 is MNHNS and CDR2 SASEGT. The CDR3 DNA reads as TGTGCCAGCAGTGCCACAGGGGGCGATTATGGCAATGAGCAGTTCTTC. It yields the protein CASSATGGDYGNEQFF.